This is a list of T cell receptor beta chains from one sample in a study of blood T cell repertoires in COVID-19. Sequencing used immunoSEQ multiplex PCR; TCRdb keeps in-frame clones, though not all of them. Of some 250,000 clones in the sample, less than 90% were seen once. What was sequenced was peripheral blood. The receptors derive from a woman aged 30 to 39 with COVID-19, enrolled during active disease. CDR3s include the opening cysteine and the closing phenylalanine or tryptophan. A D gene is named only where the DNA matches it firmly. Expanded clones get a size class; other rows say once, few or many, or leave the size out.

d_gene	v_gene	j_gene	abundance	len	CDR3nt	CDR3aa
TRBD1	TRBV7-6	TRBJ2-7	-	14	TGTGCCAGCAGCAGCAACAGGGGCTTCGACGAGCAGTACTTC	CASSSNRGFDEQYF
TRBD1	TRBV27	TRBJ2-5	-	19	TGTGCCAGCAGTTTATCGATCGGCCGGCGCCAGGGGGCTGAAGGGACCCAGTACTTC	CASSLSIGRRQGAEGTQYF
-	TRBV30	TRBJ1-5	-	13	TGTGCCTGGAGTGTTGGAGGCAATCAGCCCCAGCATTTT	CAWSVGGNQPQHF
-	TRBV10-3	TRBJ1-5	few	15	TGTGCCATCAGTGAAACCCAGGGGCCCAATCAGCCCCAGCATTTT	CAISETQGPNQPQHF
-	TRBV6-5	TRBJ1-3	-	13	TGTGCCAGCAGCTCGGGGTACGGAAACACCATATATTTT	CASSSGYGNTIYF
TRBD2	TRBV30	TRBJ2-3	-	15	TGTGCCTGGAGTCAACTAGCGGGGGGTGGAGATACGCAGTATTTT	CAWSQLAGGGDTQYF
-	TRBV7-9	TRBJ2-7	-	12	TGTGCCAGCAGCTTAGACACCTACGAGCAGTACTTC	CASSLDTYEQYF
-	TRBV27	TRBJ1-1	-	13	TGTGCCAGCAGTATTACAGTGAACACTGAAGCTTTCTTT	CASSITVNTEAFF
-	TRBV5-4	TRBJ1-3	-	13	TGTGCCAGCAGGGGGCAGCCTGGAAACACCATATATTTT	CASRGQPGNTIYF
TRBD1	TRBV28	TRBJ1-2	once	13	TGTGCCAGCAGTTTTAGACAGGGCTATGGCTACACCTTC	CASSFRQGYGYTF
-	TRBV3-1/TRBV3-2	TRBJ2-7	-	14	TGTGCCAGCAGCCACTTCGGGGATACCTACGAGCAGTACTTC	CASSHFGDTYEQYF
TRBD1	TRBV6-5	TRBJ2-5	-	14	TGTGCCAGCAGTCTTCGGACAGGGAGGGAGACCCAGTACTTC	CASSLRTGRETQYF
-	TRBV9	TRBJ1-1	-	15	TGTGCCAGCAGCGTAGACCCGGGCAGGGAGGATGAAGCTTTCTTT	CASSVDPGREDEAFF
-	TRBV5-1	TRBJ2-3	-	14	TGCGCCAGCAGCCGTAATTCTGAGGGAGATACGCAGTATTTT	CASSRNSEGDTQYF
-	TRBV19	TRBJ1-2	-	13	TGTGCCAGTTACTCCACAGCTAACTATGGCTACACCTTC	CASYSTANYGYTF
TRBD1	TRBV15	TRBJ2-5	once	13	TGTGCCACCAGCAGAGGACAGGGGGAGACCCAGTACTTC	CATSRGQGETQYF
TRBD1	TRBV6-6	TRBJ2-5	-	15	TGTGCCAGCAGTTATAGAGGGACAGGGGCAGAGACCCAGTACTTC	CASSYRGTGAETQYF
TRBD2	TRBV18	TRBJ2-3	-	16	TGTGCCAGCTCACCACCCGGGGGGACGAGGACAGATACGCAGTATTTT	CASSPPGGTRTDTQYF
-	TRBV18	TRBJ1-2	-	16	TGTGCCAGCTCCCCGACCTTCACTTACGACAAAGGTGGCTACACCTTC	CASSPTFTYDKGGYTF
TRBD2	TRBV2	TRBJ2-2	-	15	TGTGCCAGCAGTGGGCCAGCGGGGGGGCTTCGGGAGCTGTTTTTT	CASSGPAGGLRELFF
-	TRBV5-6	TRBJ2-1	-	13	TGTGCCAGCAGCCCCCCGCCGCCAGGGGAGCAGTTCTTC	CASSPPPPGEQFF
TRBD1	TRBV19	TRBJ1-2	-	15	TGTGCCAGTAACAACAGGGGGGGATTCTTCTATGGCTACACCTTC	CASNNRGGFFYGYTF
TRBD2	TRBV16	TRBJ2-7	-	15	TGTGCCAGCAGCCATTCCGGGGGGTTTGGCTACGAGCAGTACTTC	CASSHSGGFGYEQYF
-	TRBV6-5	TRBJ2-3	-	13	TGTGCCAGCAGTATCTCAGGGGAAAATACGCAGTATTTT	CASSISGENTQYF
-	TRBV19	TRBJ1-3	-	13	TGTGCCAGTAGTCAAGGGGCGAGAAACACCATATATTTT	CASSQGARNTIYF
-	TRBV6-5	TRBJ1-1	-	14	TGTGCCAGCAGTCCCCGGAGCGGGAACACTGAAGCTTTCTTT	CASSPRSGNTEAFF
-	TRBV6-5	TRBJ1-4	-	15	TGTGCCAGCAACGTCCAATACAGCGCAGGGGAAAAACTGTTTTTT	CASNVQYSAGEKLFF
-	TRBV23-1	TRBJ2-7	-	14	TGCGCCAGCGGGCTCCGGAGGTCCTCCTACGAGCAGTACTTC	CASGLRRSSYEQYF
-	TRBV19	TRBJ1-2	-	11	TGTGCCAGTACCCAGGACTATGGCTACACCTTC	CASTQDYGYTF
TRBD1	TRBV30	TRBJ1-2	-	14	TGTGCCTGGACCCCGGGACAGGGGGAACATGGCTACACCTTC	CAWTPGQGEHGYTF
TRBD2	TRBV5-1	TRBJ2-5	-	16	TGCGCCAGCGGGGCTAGCGGGGGGCCCGGCCAAGAGACCCAGTACTTC	CASGASGGPGQETQYF
-	TRBV9	TRBJ1-2	-	17	TGTGCCAGCAGCGTAGAGGTTGTAGGTTCAGACTACTATGGCTACACCTTC	CASSVEVVGSDYYGYTF
TRBD2	TRBV7-8	TRBJ2-5	-	14	TGTGCCAGCAGCATGCGGGGGGCACAAGAGACCCAGTACTTC	CASSMRGAQETQYF
-	TRBV12-5	TRBJ1-2	once	13	TGTGCTAGTGGTTCTTCAGCTAACTATGGCTACACCTTC	CASGSSANYGYTF